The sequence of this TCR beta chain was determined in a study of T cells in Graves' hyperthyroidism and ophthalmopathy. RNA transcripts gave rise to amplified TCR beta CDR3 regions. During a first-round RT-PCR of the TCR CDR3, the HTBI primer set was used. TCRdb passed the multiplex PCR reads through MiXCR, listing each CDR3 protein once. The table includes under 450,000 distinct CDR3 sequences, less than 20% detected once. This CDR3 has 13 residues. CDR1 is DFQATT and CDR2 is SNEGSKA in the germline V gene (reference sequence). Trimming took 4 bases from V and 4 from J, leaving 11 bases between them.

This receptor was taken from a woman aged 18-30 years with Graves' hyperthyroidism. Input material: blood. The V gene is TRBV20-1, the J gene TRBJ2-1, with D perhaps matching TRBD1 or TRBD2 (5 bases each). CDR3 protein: CSATAGSYNEQFF. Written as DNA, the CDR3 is TGCAGTGCTACGGCAGGGAGTTACAATGAGCAGTTCTTC.